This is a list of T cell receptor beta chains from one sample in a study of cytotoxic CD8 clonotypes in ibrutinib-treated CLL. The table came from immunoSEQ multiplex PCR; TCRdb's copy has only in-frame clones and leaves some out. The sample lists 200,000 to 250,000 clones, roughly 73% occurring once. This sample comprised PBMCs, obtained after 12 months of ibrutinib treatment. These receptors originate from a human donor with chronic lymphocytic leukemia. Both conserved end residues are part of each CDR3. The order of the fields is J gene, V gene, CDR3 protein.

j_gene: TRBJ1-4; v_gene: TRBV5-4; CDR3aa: CASSDKASSESGLFF
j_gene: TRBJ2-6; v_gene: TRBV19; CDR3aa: CASKRASGANVLTF
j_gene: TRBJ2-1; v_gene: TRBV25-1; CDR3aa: CASSDFWTQQFF
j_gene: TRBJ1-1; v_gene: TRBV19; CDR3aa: CASSIIGQAAAFF
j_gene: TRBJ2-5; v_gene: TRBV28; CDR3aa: CASSFWLAGPKETQYF
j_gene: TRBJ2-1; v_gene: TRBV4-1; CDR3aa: CASSQDLVASGGRSSYNEQFF
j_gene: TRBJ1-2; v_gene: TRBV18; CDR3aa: CASSPGQAKGYTF
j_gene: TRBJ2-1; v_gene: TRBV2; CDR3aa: CASLKGTSGRFSYNEQFF
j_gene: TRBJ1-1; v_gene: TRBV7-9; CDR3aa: CASSYSGQLNTEAFF
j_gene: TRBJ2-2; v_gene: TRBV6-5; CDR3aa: CASTGTGELFF
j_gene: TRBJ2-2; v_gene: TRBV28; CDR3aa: CASSLFRLGSGELFF
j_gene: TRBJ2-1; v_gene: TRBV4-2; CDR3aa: CASSQEGGGSYNEQFF
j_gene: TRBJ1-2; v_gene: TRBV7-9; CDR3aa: CASSPKQGSNYGYTF
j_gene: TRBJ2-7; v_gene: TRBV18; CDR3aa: CASSPLGRGYEQYF
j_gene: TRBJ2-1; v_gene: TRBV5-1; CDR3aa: CASSFRRFNEQFF
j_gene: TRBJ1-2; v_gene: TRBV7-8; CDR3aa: CASSWQNSYGYTF
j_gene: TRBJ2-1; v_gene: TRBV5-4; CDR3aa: CASSSPGFNEQFF
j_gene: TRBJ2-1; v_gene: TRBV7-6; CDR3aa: CASSLRAYNEQFF
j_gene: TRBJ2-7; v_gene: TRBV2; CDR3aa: CASSELVASGEQYF
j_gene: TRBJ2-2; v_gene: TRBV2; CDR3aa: CASREPGSTGELFF
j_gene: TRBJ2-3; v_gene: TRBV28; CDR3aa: CASIFGNTDTQYF
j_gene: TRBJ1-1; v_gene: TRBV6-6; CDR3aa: CASSAVNTEAFF
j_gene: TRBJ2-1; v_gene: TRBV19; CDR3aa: CASSMGLYNEQFF
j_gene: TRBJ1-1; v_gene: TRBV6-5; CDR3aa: CASSPAGTGNTEAFF
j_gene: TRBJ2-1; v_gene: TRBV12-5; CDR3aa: CASGFGRGLYYNEQFF
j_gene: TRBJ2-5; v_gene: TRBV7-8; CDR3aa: CASSFHSRTETQYF
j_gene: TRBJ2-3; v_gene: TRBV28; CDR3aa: CASSFIEQGRRNTQYF
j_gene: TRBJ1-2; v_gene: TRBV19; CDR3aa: CASSIPNRDNYGYTF
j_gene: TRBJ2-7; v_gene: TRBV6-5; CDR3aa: CATTDRLNSYEQYF
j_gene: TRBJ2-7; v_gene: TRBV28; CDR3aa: CASSLSDRATYEQYF
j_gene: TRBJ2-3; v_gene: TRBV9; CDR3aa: CASNLLGGDTQYF
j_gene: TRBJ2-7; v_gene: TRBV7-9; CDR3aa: CASSPLEGSVPYEQYF
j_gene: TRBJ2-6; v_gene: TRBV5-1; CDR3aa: CASSGLLGVGPLGANVLTF
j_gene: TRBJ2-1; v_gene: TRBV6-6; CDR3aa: CASSIMTGRNEQFF
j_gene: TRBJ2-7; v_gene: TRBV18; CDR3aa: CASSGSSYEQYF
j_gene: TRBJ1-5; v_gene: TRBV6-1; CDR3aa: CASSPGGSNQPQHF
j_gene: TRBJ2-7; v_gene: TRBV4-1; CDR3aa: CASSQVFGTVYEQYF
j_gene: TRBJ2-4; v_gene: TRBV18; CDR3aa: CASSPPDMSGIQYF
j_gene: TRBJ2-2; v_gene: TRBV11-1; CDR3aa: CASSATEQYGELFF
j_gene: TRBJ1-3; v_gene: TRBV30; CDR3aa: CAWSPTGAGNTIYF
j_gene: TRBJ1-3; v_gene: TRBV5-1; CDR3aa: CASRDTEWNTIYF
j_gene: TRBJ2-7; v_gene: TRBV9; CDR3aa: CASNIYEQYF